A single sample gave rise to the 16 T cell receptor beta chains below, sequenced in a study of T cell repertoires in cytomegalovirus infection. TCRdb processed the reads anew with MiXCR; each CDR3 protein has one entry. This sample yields about 740,000 distinct CDR3 sequences, of which around 31% are seen a single time; around a sixth belongs to the top ten. No cognate antigen is known for these TCRs. The sequenced sample was cultured PBMCs, obtained from culture after CMV antigen stimulation. The origin of the receptors is a human donor in good health (CMV status not recorded). Some clones in this sample may be carry-over from other donors' samples.

This clonotype was seen only a few times. CDR3 DNA: TGTGCCAGCAGTACTCGGACTAGCGGGGAGACCCAGTACTTC. Its translation is CASSTRTSGETQYF. This chain links TRBV2 with TRBJ2-5; 11 bases line up with TRBD2. V shed 5 bases, J shed 5 bases, and the junction held 4 bases outside the gene matches. CDR3 size: 14 residues. The V gene's germline CDR1 is SNHLY and CDR2 FYNNEI.

The genes are TRBV11-1 and TRBJ2-3; D gene ambiguous. The germline V gene encodes CDR1 SGHAT and CDR2 FQDESV (reference sequence). This CDR3 comprises 14 residues. With 3 bases removed from V and 4 bases from J, the gap between germline ends came to 11 bases. In nucleotides, the CDR3 is TGTGCCAGCAGCTTCACCGGTAGATCAGATACGCAGTATTTT. This encodes CASSFTGRSDTQYF.

This clonotype has more than one count but fewer than ten. This chain's CDR3 is CASSFVGSGSDEQYF. CDR3 in DNA: TGTGCCAGCAGTTTCGTCGGTAGCGGGAGCGACGAGCAGTACTTC. The rearrangement uses TRBV12-3 or TRBV12-4 and TRBJ2-7; TRBD2 aligns across 9 bases. The CDR3 is 15 amino acids. J gave up 5 bases and V 3 bases, and 8 bases lay outside the gene matches.

The CDR3 loop is CATQVVGSGNEQFF. The CDR3 nucleotides read TGTGCCACCCAGGTAGTGGGGTCGGGCAATGAGCAGTTCTTC. The chain is built from TRBV6-2 or TRBV6-3 and TRBJ2-1; no clear D. The CDR3 has 14 amino acids. V was shortened by 10 bases and J by 6 bases, with 19 bases between the two germline ends. Germline V gene data show CDR1 as MNHEY and CDR2 as SVGEGT.

The chain links TRBV5-1 to TRBJ2-1, with 16 bases aligning to TRBD2. CDR1 is SGHRS and CDR2 is YFSETQ in the germline V gene. CDR3 length equals 18 residues. With 6 bases clipped from V and 9 bases from J, the junction kept 15 bases outside the gene matches. The CDR3 loop reads CASTLRGTSGRVIPEQFF. CDR3 DNA sequence: TGCGCCAGCACCCTCAGAGGGACTAGCGGGAGGGTTATTCCTGAGCAGTTCTTC.

The gene calls are TRBV11-3 and TRBJ2-3; no clear D gene. The CDR3 runs to 14 residues. Between the trimmed V and J ends, which lost 4 bases and 2 bases, there was a span of 10 bases. Germline CDR1 SGHNT, CDR2 YENEEA. The CDR3 here is CASSSKTITDTQYF. DNA of the CDR3: TGTGCCAGCAGCTCAAAGACAATCACAGATACGCAGTATTTT.

There are a few counts of this clonotype. This chain joins TRBV10-3 and TRBJ1-2, with a weak D call TRBD1 (6 bases). Germline assignment: CDR1 ENHRY and CDR2 SYGVKD. V was pared by 6 bases and J by 4 bases, with 12 bases between. This CDR3 contains 13 residues. CDR3 sequence (DNA): TGTGCCATCAGCCTACAGGGACTCTATGGCTACACCTTC. The encoded protein is CAISLQGLYGYTF.

The chain uses TRBV11-2 and TRBJ2-3, with TRBD2 identical over 13 bases. Germline V gives CDR1 SGHAT, CDR2 FQNNGV. V shed 4 bases and J 5 bases; nucleotides not matched to a gene: 9. CDR3 length: 17 residues. CDR3 coding DNA: TGTGCCAGCAGCTCCTCCTGGACTAGCGGGAGAAAAGATACGCAGTATTTT. Its protein is CASSSSWTSGRKDTQYF.

The rearrangement joins TRBV12-3 or TRBV12-4 to TRBJ2-5; TRBD2 matches 8 bases. V was pared by 5 bases and J by 4 bases, with 9 bases of the junction left unmatched. The CDR3 has 15 amino acids. The DNA of the CDR3 is TGTGCCAGCAGTCCGCGGGGGGCGTCTAGAGAGACCCAGTACTTC. It translates to CASSPRGASRETQYF.

This clonotype was recorded a few times. CDR3 in DNA: TGTGCCACGGTTGTCGGGGGGGCGAAACGATCACCCCTCCACTTT. Protein: CATVVGGAKRSPLHF. V is TRBV7-2 and J is TRBJ1-6, with D tentatively TRBD1 (6 bases). Germline V gives CDR1 SGHTA, CDR2 FQGNSA. Trimming pared 10 bases from V and 10 bases from J, leaving 23 bases between. The CDR3 totals 15 residues.

The chain couples TRBV28 to TRBJ2-2; tentatively, D is TRBD1 (5 bases). Looked up from germline, CDR1 is MDHEN and CDR2 is SYDVKM. Trimming pared 3 bases from V and 8 bases from J, leaving 13 bases between. This CDR3 spans 14 amino acids. The DNA of the CDR3 is TGTGCCAGCAGTTTCCGACAGTTCGCGGGGGAGCTGTTTTTT. Its translation: CASSFRQFAGELFF.

This clonotype was detected once. The rearrangement joins TRBV6-6 to TRBJ1-1; the D is unclear. The germline V and J ends were trimmed by 6 bases and 10 bases, with 15 bases remaining between them. CDR3 length: 12 amino acids. Germline V gives CDR1 MNHNY, CDR2 SVGAGI (reference sequence). The CDR3 DNA is TGTGCCAGCAGAGGTGGGCTCAGTGGAGCTTTCTTT. Protein product: CASRGGLSGAFF.

The gene calls are TRBV7-2 and TRBJ2-1; 9 bases fit TRBD2. This CDR3 region has 15 residues. V shed 4 bases and J 7 bases; nucleotides not matched to a gene: 8. Germline V gene lookup returns CDR1 SGHTA and CDR2 FQGNSA. The CDR3 DNA sequence: TGTGCCAGCAGCTACCTTGGCGGGGGGGCGAATGAGCAGTTCTTC. It specifies CASSYLGGGANEQFF.

The chain has TRBV7-6 and TRBJ2-5; D remains ambiguous. Deletions cut 4 bases from V and 7 bases from J, with 10 bases between. Per germline, CDR1 SGHVS and CDR2 FNYEAQ. This CDR3 region has 12 residues. The chain's CDR3 is CASSSVPRTQYF. CDR3 DNA: TGTGCCAGCAGCTCAGTGCCCCGGACCCAGTACTTC.

This clonotype was counted between two and nine times. The junction departs from germline at one end; a sequencing error may be responsible. The V and J genes are TRBV20-1 and TRBJ2-5; 14 bases align to TRBD2. The CDR3 consists of 18 residues. Looked up from germline, CDR1 is DFQATT and CDR2 is SNEGSKA (reference sequence). The CDR3 sequence is CSARGTSGGRRPQETQYF. In DNA, the CDR3 is TGCAGTGCCAGAGGGACTAGCGGGGGAAGACGCCCCCAAGAGACCCAGTACTTC.

The CDR3 here is CASSSSGSTGELFF. CDR3 bases: TGTGCCAGCAGCTCTAGCGGATCCACCGGGGAGCTGTTTTTT. The J gene is TRBJ2-2, the V gene TRBV7-9, with 7 bases fitting TRBD2. The CDR3 loop spans 14 amino acids. The germline gives CDR1 SEHNR, CDR2 FQNEAQ (reference sequence). The trim removed 4 bases at V and 4 bases at J, leaving 3 bases unmatched.